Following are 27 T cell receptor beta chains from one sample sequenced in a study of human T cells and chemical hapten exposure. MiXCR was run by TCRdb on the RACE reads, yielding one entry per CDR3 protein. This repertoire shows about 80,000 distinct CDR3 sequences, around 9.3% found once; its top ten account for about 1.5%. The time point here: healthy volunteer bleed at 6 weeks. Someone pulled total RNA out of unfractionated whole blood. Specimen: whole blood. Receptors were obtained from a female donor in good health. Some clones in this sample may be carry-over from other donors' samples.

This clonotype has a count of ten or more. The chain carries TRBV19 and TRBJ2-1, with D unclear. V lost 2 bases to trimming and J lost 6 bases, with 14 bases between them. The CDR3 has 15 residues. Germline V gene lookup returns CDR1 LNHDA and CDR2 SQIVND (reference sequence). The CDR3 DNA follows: TGTGCCAGTAGTATAAACCCAGGTACTGTCAATGAGCAGTTCTTC. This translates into CASSINPGTVNEQFF.

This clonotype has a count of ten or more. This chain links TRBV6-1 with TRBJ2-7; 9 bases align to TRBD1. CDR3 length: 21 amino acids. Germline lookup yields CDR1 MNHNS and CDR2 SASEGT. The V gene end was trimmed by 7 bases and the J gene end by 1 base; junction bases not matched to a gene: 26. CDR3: CASNTPSRRSGQGLQSYEQYF. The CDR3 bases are TGTGCCAGCAACACCCCGAGTAGAAGATCGGGACAGGGATTACAGTCCTACGAGCAGTACTTC.

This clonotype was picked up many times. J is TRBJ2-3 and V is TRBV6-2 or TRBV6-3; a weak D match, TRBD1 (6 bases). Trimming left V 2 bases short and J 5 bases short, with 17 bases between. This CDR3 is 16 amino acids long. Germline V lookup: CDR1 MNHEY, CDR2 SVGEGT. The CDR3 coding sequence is TGTGCCAGCAGTTACGGCTTGTGGGGCAGGGGAGATACGCAGTATTTT. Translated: CASSYGLWGRGDTQYF.

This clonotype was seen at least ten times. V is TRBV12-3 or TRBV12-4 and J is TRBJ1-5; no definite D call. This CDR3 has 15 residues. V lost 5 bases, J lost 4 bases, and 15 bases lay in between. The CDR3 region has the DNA TGTGCCAGCAGTACCACGACTAGACGAAATCAGCCCCAGCATTTT. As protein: CASSTTTRRNQPQHF.

The CDR3 sequence: CASSVSYADTQYF. CDR3 coding DNA: TGTGCCAGCAGCGTATCCTATGCAGATACGCAGTATTTT. The chain links TRBV9 to TRBJ2-3; the D is unclear. The V and J ends lost 1 base and 4 bases respectively, with 7 bases between them. CDR1 SGDLS and CDR2 YYNGEE come from the germline V gene. The CDR3 totals 13 residues.

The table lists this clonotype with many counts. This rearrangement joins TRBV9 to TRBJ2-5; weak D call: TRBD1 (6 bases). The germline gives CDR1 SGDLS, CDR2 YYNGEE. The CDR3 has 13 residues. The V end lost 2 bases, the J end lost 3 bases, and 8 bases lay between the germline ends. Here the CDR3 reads CASSVDSEETQYF. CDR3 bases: TGTGCCAGCAGCGTGGACAGTGAAGAGACCCAGTACTTC.

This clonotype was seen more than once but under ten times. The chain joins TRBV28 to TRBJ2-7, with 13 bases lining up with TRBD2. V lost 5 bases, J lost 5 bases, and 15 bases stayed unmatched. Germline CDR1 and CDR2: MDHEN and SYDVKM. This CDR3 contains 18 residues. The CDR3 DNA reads TGTGCCAGCAGTCCACGGACTAGCGGGGGTCTTAAGGTCCACGAGCAGTACTTC. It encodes CASSPRTSGGLKVHEQYF.

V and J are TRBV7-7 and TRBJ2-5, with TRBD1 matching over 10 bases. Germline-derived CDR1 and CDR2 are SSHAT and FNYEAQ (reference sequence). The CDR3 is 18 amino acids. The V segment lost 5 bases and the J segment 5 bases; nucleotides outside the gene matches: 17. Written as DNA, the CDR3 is TGTGCCAGCAGCCGGACAGGGGGATCGGGCAGACGAAGCGAGACCCAGTACTTC. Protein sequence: CASSRTGGSGRRSETQYF.

The CDR3 DNA follows: TGTGCCAGCATTAGGACTAGCGGGGGCTATTACGAGCAGTACTTC. Translated: CASIRTSGGYYEQYF. The J gene is TRBJ2-7, the V gene TRBV6-5, with TRBD2 identical over 13 bases. The junction had 7 bases not matched to a gene; V was cut back by 7 bases and J by 4 bases. The CDR3 is 15 amino acids. The germline CDR1 and CDR2 sequences are MNHEY and SVGAGI.

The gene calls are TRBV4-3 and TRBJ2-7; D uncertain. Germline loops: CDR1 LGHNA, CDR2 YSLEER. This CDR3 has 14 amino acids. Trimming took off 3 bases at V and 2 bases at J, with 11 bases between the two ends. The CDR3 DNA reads TGCGCCAGCAGCCAGGGTGTGGTGGCCTACGAGCAGTACTTC. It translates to CASSQGVVAYEQYF.

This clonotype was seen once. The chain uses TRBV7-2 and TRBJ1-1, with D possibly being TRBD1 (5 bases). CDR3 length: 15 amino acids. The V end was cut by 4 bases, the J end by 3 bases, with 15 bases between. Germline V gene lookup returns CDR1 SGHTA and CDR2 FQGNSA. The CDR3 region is CASSSMGRSHTEAFF. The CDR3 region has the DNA TGTGCCAGCAGCTCCATGGGACGGTCCCACACTGAAGCTTTCTTT.

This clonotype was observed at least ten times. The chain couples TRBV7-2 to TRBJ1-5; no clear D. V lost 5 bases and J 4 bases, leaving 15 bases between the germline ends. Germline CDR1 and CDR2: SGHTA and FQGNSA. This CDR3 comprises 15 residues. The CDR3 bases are TGTGCCAGCAGCCCGGAGTCGGGGAGAAATCAGCCCCAGCATTTT. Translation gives CASSPESGRNQPQHF.

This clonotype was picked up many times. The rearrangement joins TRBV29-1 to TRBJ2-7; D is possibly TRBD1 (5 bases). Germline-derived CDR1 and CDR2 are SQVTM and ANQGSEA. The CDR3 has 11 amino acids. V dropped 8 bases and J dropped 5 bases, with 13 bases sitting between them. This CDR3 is CSFGALDEQYF. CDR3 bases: TGCAGCTTTGGGGCCCTAGACGAGCAGTACTTC.

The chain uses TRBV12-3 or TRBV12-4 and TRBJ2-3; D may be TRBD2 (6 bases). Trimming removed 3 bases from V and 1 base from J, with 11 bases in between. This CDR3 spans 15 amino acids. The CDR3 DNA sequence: TGTGCCAGCAGTTTCTTGGCGGGGCGCACAGATACGCAGTATTTT. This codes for CASSFLAGRTDTQYF.

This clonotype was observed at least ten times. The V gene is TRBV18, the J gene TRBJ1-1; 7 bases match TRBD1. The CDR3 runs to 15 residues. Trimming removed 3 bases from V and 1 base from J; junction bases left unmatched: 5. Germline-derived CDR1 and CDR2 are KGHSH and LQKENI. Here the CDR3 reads CASSPVGQRNTEAFF. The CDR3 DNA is TGTGCCAGCTCACCTGTGGGACAGAGGAACACTGAAGCTTTCTTT. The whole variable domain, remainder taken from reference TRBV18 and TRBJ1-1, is NAGVMQNPRHLVRRRGQEARLRCSPMKGHSHVYWYRQLPEEGLKFMVYLQKENIIDESGMPKERFSAEFPKEGPSILRIQQVVRGDSAAYFCASSPVGQRNTEAFFGQGTRLTVV.

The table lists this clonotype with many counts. This CDR3 is CASSFLGEPQHF. CDR3 nucleotide sequence: TGTGCCAGCAGTTTTCTGGGAGAGCCCCAGCATTTT. The chain carries TRBV27 and TRBJ1-5; D unclear. CDR1 and CDR2 (germline): MNHEY, SMNVEV (reference sequence). This CDR3 is 12 amino acids long. V lost 3 bases, J lost 8 bases, and 8 bases lay in between.

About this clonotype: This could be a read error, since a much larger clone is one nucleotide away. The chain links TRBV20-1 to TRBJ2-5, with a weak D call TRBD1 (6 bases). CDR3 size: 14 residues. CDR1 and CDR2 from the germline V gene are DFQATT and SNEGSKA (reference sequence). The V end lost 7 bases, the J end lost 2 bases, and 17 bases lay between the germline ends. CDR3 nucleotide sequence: TGCAGTGTTACCGACAGGTTGAAACAAGAGACCCAGTACTTC. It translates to CSVTDRLKQETQYF.

As DNA, the CDR3 is TGTGCCAGCAGTTCAGGGAGAACTTACGAGCAGTACTTC. Protein product: CASSSGRTYEQYF. The rearrangement joins TRBV12-3 or TRBV12-4 to TRBJ2-7; D may be TRBD1 or TRBD2 (5 bases each). V lost 4 bases to trimming and J lost 4 bases, with 11 bases between them. This CDR3 region has 13 residues.

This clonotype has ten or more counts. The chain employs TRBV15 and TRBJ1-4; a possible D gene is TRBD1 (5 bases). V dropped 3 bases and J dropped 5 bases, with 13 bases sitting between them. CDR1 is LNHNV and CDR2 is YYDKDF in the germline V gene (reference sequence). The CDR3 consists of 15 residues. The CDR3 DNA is TGTGCCACCAGCAGGTCAGACAGTTTAAATGAAAAACTGTTTTTT. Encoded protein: CATSRSDSLNEKLFF.

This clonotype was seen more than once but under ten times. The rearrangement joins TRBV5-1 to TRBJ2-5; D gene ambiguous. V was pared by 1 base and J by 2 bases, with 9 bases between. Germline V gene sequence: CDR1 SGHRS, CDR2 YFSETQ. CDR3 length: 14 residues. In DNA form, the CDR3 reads TGCGCCAGCAGCTTGTTGGACGGACAAGAGACCCAGTACTTC. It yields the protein CASSLLDGQETQYF.

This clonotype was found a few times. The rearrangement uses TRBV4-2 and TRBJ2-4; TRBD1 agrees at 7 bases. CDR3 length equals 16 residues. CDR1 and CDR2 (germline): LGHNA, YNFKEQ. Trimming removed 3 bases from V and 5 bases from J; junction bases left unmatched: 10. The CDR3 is CASSQETGLSQNIQYF. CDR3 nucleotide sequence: TGTGCCAGCAGCCAGGAGACAGGGTTATCTCAAAACATTCAGTACTTC.

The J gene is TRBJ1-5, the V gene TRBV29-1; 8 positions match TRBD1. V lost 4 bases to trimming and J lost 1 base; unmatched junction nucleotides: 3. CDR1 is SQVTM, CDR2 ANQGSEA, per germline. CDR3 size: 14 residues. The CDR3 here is CSVAGGVSNQPQHF. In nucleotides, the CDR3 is TGCAGCGTTGCAGGGGGCGTAAGCAATCAGCCCCAGCATTTT. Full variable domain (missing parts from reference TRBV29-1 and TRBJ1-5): SAVISQKPSRDICQRGTSLTIQCQVDSQVTMMFWYRQQPGQSLTLIATANQGSEATYESGFVIDKFPISRPNLTFSTLTVSNMSPEDSSIYLCSVAGGVSNQPQHFGDGTRLSIL.

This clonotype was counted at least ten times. The CDR3 coding sequence is TGCGCCAGCAACTTCGGAACTGTTGGGTCGAACACTGAAGCTTTCTTT. Its translation is CASNFGTVGSNTEAFF. The rearrangement joins TRBV5-1 to TRBJ1-1; D gene unclear. This CDR3 region has 16 residues. Trimming removed 6 bases from V and 1 base from J, with 19 bases in between. CDR1 SGHRS and CDR2 YFSETQ come from the germline V gene.

The CDR3 is CASSSSGGYGYTF. CDR3 nucleotide sequence: TGTGCCAGCAGTTCCTCAGGGGGCTATGGCTACACCTTC. The V gene is TRBV27, the J gene TRBJ1-2, with 7 bases fitting TRBD1. The CDR3 is 13 residues long. The J segment lost 4 bases and the V segment lost 4 bases, leaving 3 bases of the junction unmatched. The germline V gene has CDR1 MNHEY and CDR2 SMNVEV (reference sequence).

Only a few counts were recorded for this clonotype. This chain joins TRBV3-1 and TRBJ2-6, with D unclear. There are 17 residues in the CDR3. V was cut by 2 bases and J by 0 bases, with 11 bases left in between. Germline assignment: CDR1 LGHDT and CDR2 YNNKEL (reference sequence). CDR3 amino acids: CASSQIRILSGANVLTF. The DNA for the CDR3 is TGTGCCAGCAGCCAAATCCGAATTCTCTCTGGGGCCAACGTCCTGACTTTC.

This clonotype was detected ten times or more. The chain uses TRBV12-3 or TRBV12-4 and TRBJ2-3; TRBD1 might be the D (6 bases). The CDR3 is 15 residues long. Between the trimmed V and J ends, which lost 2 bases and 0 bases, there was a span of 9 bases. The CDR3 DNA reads TGTGCCAGCAGTTTAACAGGGATTAGCACAGATACGCAGTATTTT. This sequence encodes CASSLTGISTDTQYF.

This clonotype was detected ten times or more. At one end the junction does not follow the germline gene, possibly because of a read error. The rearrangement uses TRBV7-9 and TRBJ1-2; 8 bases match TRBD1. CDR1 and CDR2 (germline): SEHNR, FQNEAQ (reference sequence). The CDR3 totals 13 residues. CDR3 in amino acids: CASSLARDRSVSF. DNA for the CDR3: TGTGCCAGCAGCTTAGCGAGGGACAGGAGCGTCTCCTTC.